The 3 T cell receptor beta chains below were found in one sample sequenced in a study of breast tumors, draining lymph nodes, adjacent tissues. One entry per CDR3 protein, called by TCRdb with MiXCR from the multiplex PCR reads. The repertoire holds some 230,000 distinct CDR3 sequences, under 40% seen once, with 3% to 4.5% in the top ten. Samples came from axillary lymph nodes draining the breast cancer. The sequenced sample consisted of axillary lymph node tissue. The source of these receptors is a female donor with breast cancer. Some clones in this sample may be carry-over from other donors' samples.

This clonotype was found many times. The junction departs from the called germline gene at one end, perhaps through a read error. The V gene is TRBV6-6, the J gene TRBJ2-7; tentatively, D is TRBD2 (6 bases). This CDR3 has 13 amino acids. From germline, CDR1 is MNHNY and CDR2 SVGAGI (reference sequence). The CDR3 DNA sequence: TGTGCCAGCAGTCACTCGGGAGACTACGAGCAGTACTTC. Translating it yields CASSHSGDYEQYF.

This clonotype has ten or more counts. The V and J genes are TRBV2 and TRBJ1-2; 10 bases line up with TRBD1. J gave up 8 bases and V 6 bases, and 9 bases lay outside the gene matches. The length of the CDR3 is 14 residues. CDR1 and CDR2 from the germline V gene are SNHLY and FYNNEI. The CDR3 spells CASSFPGQGSGYTF. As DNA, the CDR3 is TGTGCCAGCAGCTTCCCGGGACAGGGGTCCGGCTACACCTTC.

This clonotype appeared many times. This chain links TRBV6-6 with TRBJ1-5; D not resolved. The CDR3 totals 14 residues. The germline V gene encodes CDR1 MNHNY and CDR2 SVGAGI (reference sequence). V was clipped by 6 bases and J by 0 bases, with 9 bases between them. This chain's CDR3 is CASSQVDSNQPQHF. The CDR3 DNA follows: TGTGCCAGCAGCCAAGTAGATAGCAATCAGCCCCAGCATTTT.